This T cell receptor (beta chain) is from a study of Ad26.COV2.S vaccination and SARS-CoV-2 variants. Clones were sequenced by immunoSEQ multiplex PCR, and TCRdb holds only the in-frame ones, with some missing. The sample yields just under 250,000 clones, 88% seen once. Treatment defined: some 20 received Ad26.COV2.S at low or high dose, single or two shots; roughly five received placebo; per-sample allocation not given. The study sampled participants on day 63 after the first vaccine or placebo injection. V trimming: 6 bases; J trimming: 5 bases; junction bases outside the gene matches: 12. CDR3 size: 15 residues. Germline CDR1 and CDR2: MNHEY and SVGAGI.

The material was peripheral blood, obtained in a trial of Ad26.COV2.S vaccine versus placebo. The chain has TRBV6-5 and TRBJ2-7, with 8 bases identical to TRBD1. This receptor was obtained from a person aged 18-65 years who received the Ad26.COV2.S COVID-19 vaccine or a placebo. Written as DNA, the CDR3 is TGTGCCAGCAGCTCCTTAGGGGCAGGGGGCAACGAGCAGTACTTC. Amino acid sequence: CASSSLGAGGNEQYF.